The entry below describes one T cell receptor (beta chain). CDR3 length equals 16 residues. Per germline, CDR1 LNHDA and CDR2 SQIVND (reference sequence). The V segment lost 5 bases and the J segment 4 bases; nucleotides outside the gene matches: 9. In the source study's methods: The assay estimated nucleated cells by amplifying reference gene primers. Data came from immunoSEQ multiplex PCR; TCRdb stores just in-frame clones and leaves some out. The V and J calls and clone size were taken over from that table, and D and trimming were inferred from the DNA. The sample lists 85,000 to 100,000 clones, 80% to 90% occurring once. Enrollment of patients from Seattle took place during active infection, with longitudinal follow-up. The data originate from a study of blood T cell repertoires in COVID-19. Study summary: Nucleic acid was either cDNA or gDNA, and it came from T cells, B-cell-depleted T cells, or PBMCs.

Sequencing was carried out using peripheral blood. The chain employs TRBV19 and TRBJ2-2; 8 nucleotides match TRBD1. This sequence originates from a man at least 80 years old with COVID-19, enrolled during active disease. The CDR3 spells CASSSQGAASTGELFF. DNA of the CDR3: TGTGCCAGTAGTTCTCAGGGGGCAGCGTCCACCGGGGAGCTGTTTTTT.